The 24 T cell receptor beta chains given below trace back to one sample, sequenced in a study of CD8 T cells in ankylosing spondylitis. One entry per CDR3 protein, called by TCRdb with MiXCR from the 5' RACE reads. Counted here are approximately 260,000 distinct CDR3 sequences, approximately 20% occurring once; the ten biggest clones make up approximately 33%. Sequenced material: blood, either unsorted or a sorted T cell fraction (not recorded which). The receptors here all came from a male donor with ankylosing spondylitis or in good health (not recorded which).

This clonotype was detected only a few times. This rearrangement joins TRBV29-1 to TRBJ2-2; D remains ambiguous. The CDR3 length is 11 residues. Trimming cost V 5 bases and J 5 bases, with 6 bases left between them. Germline V gives CDR1 SQVTM, CDR2 ANQGSEA. The CDR3 is CSVRVTGELFF. CDR3 nucleotide sequence: TGCAGCGTTAGGGTGACCGGGGAGCTGTTTTTT.

This clonotype was seen many times. This sequence joins TRBV29-1 and TRBJ2-1; D may be TRBD1 (5 bases). V lost 1 base and J lost 4, with 11 bases in between. Germline assignment: CDR1 SQVTM and CDR2 ANQGSEA. The CDR3 loop spans 14 amino acids. The CDR3 bases are TGCAGCGTTGAAGCAGGGTTGGGGTACAATGAGCAGTTCTTC. It encodes CSVEAGLGYNEQFF.

This clonotype was detected a few times. The chain couples TRBV27 to TRBJ1-1, with D tentatively TRBD1 (6 bases). V was pared by 4 bases and J by 4 bases, with 13 bases between. Germline lookup yields CDR1 MNHEY and CDR2 SMNVEV (reference sequence). The CDR3 has 14 residues. The CDR3 is CASSWGGGITEAFF. Here the CDR3 DNA reads TGTGCCAGCAGTTGGGGAGGGGGGATCACTGAAGCTTTCTTT.

This clonotype came up a few times. This chain connects TRBV18 to TRBJ2-5, with D maybe TRBD2 (5 bases). The length of the CDR3 is 12 residues. Trimming left V 4 bases short and J 9 bases short, with 12 bases between. From germline, CDR1 is KGHSH and CDR2 LQKENI. CDR3 DNA sequence: TGTGCCAGCTCACAAAACCACGGGGCCCAGTACTTC. Residues: CASSQNHGAQYF.

The sample holds a few counts of this clonotype. This chain uses TRBV14 with TRBJ2-7; a weak D match, TRBD2 (5 bases). This CDR3 has 16 residues. In germline, CDR1 is SGHDN, CDR2 FVKESK. Trimming took off 1 base at V and 3 bases at J, with 16 bases between the two ends. CDR3 residues: CASSQAEFASSYEQYF. For the CDR3, the DNA is TGTGCCAGCAGCCAAGCCGAATTCGCTAGCAGCTACGAGCAGTACTTC.

This clonotype was found a few times. This chain joins TRBV4-3 and TRBJ2-3; D not certain. The germline V and J ends were trimmed by 0 bases and 1 base, with 11 bases remaining between them. CDR1 and CDR2 from the germline V gene are LGHNA and YSLEER. The CDR3 runs 16 residues. Here the CDR3 DNA reads TGCGCCAGCAGCCAAGAAGGCAGTTTGGGCACAGATACGCAGTATTTT. Amino acids: CASSQEGSLGTDTQYF.

The chain couples TRBV6-2 or TRBV6-3 to TRBJ2-7; D might be TRBD1 (6 bases). The CDR3 is 13 residues long. V was trimmed by 3 bases and J by 3 bases, leaving 9 bases between them. The V gene's germline CDR1 is MNHEY and CDR2 SVGEGT. The CDR3 loop reads CASSYYRDYEQYF. CDR3 DNA sequence: TGTGCCAGCAGTTATTACAGGGACTACGAGCAGTACTTC.

The V call is TRBV28, the J call TRBJ1-5, with TRBD1 matching 7 bases. V gave up 11 bases and J gave up 1 base; unmatched junction bases: 8. Germline-derived CDR1 and CDR2 are MDHEN and SYDVKM. CDR3 length equals 14 residues. CDR3 in DNA: TGTGCCCGCCAGGGGGGGCACAGCAATCAGCCCCAGCATTTT. This sequence encodes CARQGGHSNQPQHF.

This clonotype showed up many times. The chain employs TRBV27 and TRBJ2-1; TRBD2 aligns across 12 bases. Germline assignment: CDR1 MNHEY and CDR2 SMNVEV (reference sequence). Germline trimming cut 6 bases from V and 9 bases from J; bases unmatched to any gene: 6. The CDR3 spans 14 residues. CDR3 region: CASRMTSGRSEQFF. Here the CDR3 DNA reads TGTGCCAGCAGAATGACTAGCGGGAGATCTGAGCAGTTCTTC.

As concerns this clonotype: The junction departs from germline at one end; a sequencing error may be responsible. The V call is TRBV7-6, the J call TRBJ2-7; 10 bases line up with TRBD2. From germline, CDR1 is SGHVS and CDR2 FNYEAQ. CDR3 length equals 16 residues. CDR3 loop: CVSSLGKLAGMGEQYF. DNA of the CDR3: TGTGTCAGCAGCTTAGGAAAACTAGCGGGAATGGGGGAGCAGTACTTC.

CDR3 sequence: CASSQEAGLAGASTGELFF. The DNA for the CDR3 is TGCGCCAGCAGCCAAGAAGCGGGACTAGCGGGAGCTAGCACCGGGGAGCTGTTTTTT. This chain links TRBV4-3 with TRBJ2-2; the match to TRBD2 covers 14 bases. This CDR3 contains 19 residues. CDR1 and CDR2 (germline): LGHNA, YSLEER. The V segment lost 0 bases and the J segment 4 bases; nucleotides outside the gene matches: 7.

V usage is TRBV27 and J usage is TRBJ2-1; 14 bases agree with TRBD2. Germline values: CDR1 MNHEY, CDR2 SMNVEV (reference sequence). Losses at the gene ends were 4 bases for V and 5 bases for J; bases not matched to a gene: 7. The CDR3 contains 17 residues. The CDR3 spells CASSSLGLAGVNNEQFF. The CDR3 nucleotides read TGTGCCAGCAGTTCTCTGGGACTAGCGGGAGTGAACAATGAGCAGTTCTTC.

This chain connects TRBV7-2 to TRBJ1-1; the match to TRBD1 covers 7 bases. Germline lookup yields CDR1 SGHTA and CDR2 FQGNSA. The CDR3 is made up of 13 amino acids. J lost 3 bases, V lost 6 bases, and 4 bases had no gene match. The CDR3 bases are TGTGCCAGCAGAGACAGGGAGGACACTGAAGCTTTCTTT. Translating gives CASRDREDTEAFF.

This clonotype was counted many times. The V and J genes are TRBV4-1 and TRBJ2-1, with a weak D call TRBD1 (5 bases). CDR1 is MGHRA and CDR2 is YSYEKL in the germline V gene. V lost 1 base, J lost 4 bases, and 17 bases lay in between. The CDR3 totals 17 residues. CDR3 sequence reads: CASSQGTIGQVYNEQFF. As DNA, the CDR3 is TGCGCCAGCAGCCAAGGGACAATTGGCCAGGTGTACAATGAGCAGTTCTTC.

This clonotype was recorded at least ten times. J is TRBJ2-1 and V is TRBV4-3; weak D call: TRBD2 (6 bases). Germline V gives CDR1 LGHNA, CDR2 YSLEER. With 4 bases removed from V and 8 bases from J, the gap between germline ends came to 15 bases. This CDR3 region has 14 residues. The chain's CDR3 is CASSPTGGAYEQFF. CDR3 nucleotides: TGCGCCAGCAGCCCAACCGGAGGGGCGTATGAGCAGTTCTTC.

This rearrangement joins TRBV29-1 to TRBJ1-2; D unresolved. CDR1 and CDR2 from the germline V gene are SQVTM and ANQGSEA. Trimming left V 7 bases short and J 1 base short, with 7 bases between. This CDR3 spans 11 amino acids. The DNA of the CDR3 is TGCAGCGCCGGCCTTAACTATGGCTACACCTTC. Protein: CSAGLNYGYTF.

This clonotype was picked up many times. This chain connects TRBV6-5 to TRBJ2-5; the D gene is possibly TRBD2 (5 bases). Per the germline V gene, CDR1 is MNHEY and CDR2 is SVGAGI. V lost 0 bases, J lost 9 bases, and 14 bases lay in between. The CDR3 loop spans 14 amino acids. CDR3 nucleotides: TGTGCCAGCAGTTACTCGAGAGACTATGTGCCCCAGTACTTC. Amino acid sequence: CASSYSRDYVPQYF.

The chain links TRBV7-9 to TRBJ2-3, with D possibly matching TRBD2 (6 bases). Trimming cost V 5 bases and J 5 bases, with 20 bases left between them. Germline loops: CDR1 SEHNR, CDR2 FQNEAQ (reference sequence). This CDR3 is built from 16 residues. The CDR3 DNA is TGTGCCAGCAGCCCCGGGACTGGGGAAAGTGGAGATACGCAGTATTTT. Translating it yields CASSPGTGESGDTQYF. Using reference TRBV7-9 and TRBJ2-3 for the parts outside the CDR3, the full variable domain is DTGVSQNPRHKITKRGQNVTFRCDPISEHNRLYWYRQTLGQGPEFLTYFQNEAQLEKSRLLSDRFSAERPKGSFSTLEIQRTEQGDSAMYLCASSPGTGESGDTQYFGPGTRLTVL.

The gene calls are TRBV12-3 or TRBV12-4 and TRBJ2-7; D could derive from TRBD1 or TRBD2 (5 bases each). Trimming removed 3 bases from V and 5 bases from J, with 11 bases in between. CDR3 length equals 13 residues. CDR3 in amino acids: CASSFQGGHEQYF. The CDR3 region has the DNA TGTGCCAGCAGTTTTCAGGGCGGGCACGAGCAGTACTTC.

The J gene is TRBJ2-5, the V gene TRBV6-1; maybe TRBD1 (5 bases). The CDR3 runs 13 residues. V shed 9 bases and J shed 2 bases, with 13 bases lying between them. Germline V CDR1 and CDR2: MNHNS, SASEGT. The CDR3 DNA is TGTGCCAGTAGCAGGGCTTCTCAAGAGACCCAGTACTTC. It yields the protein CASSRASQETQYF.

This clonotype was seen a handful of times. In DNA, the CDR3 is TGTGCCAGCATTGGGGGTCACCCTAGCACAGATACGCAGTATTTT. Protein product: CASIGGHPSTDTQYF. The chain uses TRBV7-9 and TRBJ2-3; D tentatively reads TRBD1 or TRBD2 (5 bases each). Germline assignment: CDR1 SEHNR and CDR2 FQNEAQ (reference sequence). With 7 bases removed from V and 0 bases from J, the gap between germline ends came to 14 bases. This CDR3 has 15 residues.

The table lists this clonotype with a few counts. The chain couples TRBV6-2 or TRBV6-3 to TRBJ2-2; D uncertain. Germline V gene data show CDR1 as MNHEY and CDR2 as SVGEGT. This CDR3 contains 18 residues. The V end was cut by 4 bases, the J end by 2 bases, with 20 bases between. CDR3 residues: CASSSPPHTRSNTGELFF. In DNA form, the CDR3 reads TGTGCCAGCAGTTCCCCACCCCACACGAGATCCAACACCGGGGAGCTGTTTTTT.

The rearrangement joins TRBV5-5 to TRBJ2-4, with D possibly being TRBD2 (5 bases). The CDR3 loop spans 15 amino acids. Trimming shortened V by 3 bases and J by 1 base, and 11 bases separated the two germline ends. Germline V gene sequence: CDR1 SGHKS, CDR2 YYEKEE (reference sequence). The CDR3 region has the DNA TGTGCCAGCAGCTCCGCGGGTCGGGCCAAAAACATTCAGTACTTC. Protein: CASSSAGRAKNIQYF.

The gene calls are TRBV6-5 and TRBJ2-1, with TRBD2 matching 8 bases. Germline CDR1 reads MNHEY; CDR2 reads SVGAGI. V shed 1 base and J 8 bases; nucleotides not matched to a gene: 10. The CDR3 length is 16 residues. The CDR3 coding sequence is TGTGCCAGCAGTTACTTTCGGACGGGAGGGCCGGATGAGCAGTTCTTC. Protein product: CASSYFRTGGPDEQFF.